These 13 T cell receptor beta chains came from one sample sequenced in a study of blood T cell repertoires in COVID-19. Libraries were prepared by immunoSEQ multiplex PCR; TCRdb keeps only in-frame clonotypes and omits some of them. The data contain fewer than 200,000 clones, around 85% of them singletons. Sequencing input: peripheral blood. The receptors here all came from a man aged 70 or older with active or convalescent COVID-19.

The CDR3 sequence is CASSQQINYGYTF. In DNA, the CDR3 is TGTGCCAGCAGTCAACAGATTAACTATGGCTACACCTTC. This chain connects TRBV12-3 or TRBV12-4 to TRBJ1-2; D gene unclear. Trimming removed 5 bases from V and 1 base from J, with 8 bases in between. The CDR3 is made up of 13 amino acids.

V usage is TRBV5-1 and J usage is TRBJ1-6; no definite D call. CDR1 is SGHRS, CDR2 YFSETQ, per germline. CDR3 length equals 15 residues. Trimming removed 6 bases from V and 8 bases from J, with 18 bases in between. The CDR3 reads CASTSEGSRYSPLHF. In nucleotides, the CDR3 is TGCGCCAGCACTTCGGAGGGCTCAAGGTATTCACCCCTCCACTTT.

The V gene is TRBV2, the J gene TRBJ1-1, with a weak D call TRBD1 (6 bases). Germline V gives CDR1 SNHLY, CDR2 FYNNEI. CDR3 length: 14 residues. With 9 bases removed from V and 3 bases from J, the gap between germline ends came to 17 bases. CDR3 DNA sequence: TGTGCCAGTAACAGGGAAGGTTGGGACACTGAAGCTTTCTTT. It codes for CASNREGWDTEAFF. The full variable domain, rest sourced from reference TRBV2 and TRBJ1-1, is EPEVTQTPSHQVTQMGQEVILRCVPISNHLYFYWYRQILGQKVEFLVSFYNNEISEKSEIFDDQFSVERPDGSNFTLKIRSTKLEDSAMYFCASNREGWDTEAFFGQGTRLTVV.

This sequence joins TRBV2 and TRBJ1-5; the D is unclear. Germline CDR1 is SNHLY and CDR2 is FYNNEI. Between the trimmed V and J ends, which lost 8 bases and 3 bases, there was a span of 11 bases. The CDR3 is made up of 13 amino acids. The CDR3 loop is CASSDLNNQPQHF. For the CDR3, the DNA is TGTGCCAGCTCTGACTTGAACAATCAGCCCCAGCATTTT. The full variable domain, rest sourced from reference TRBV2 and TRBJ1-5, is EPEVTQTPSHQVTQMGQEVILRCVPISNHLYFYWYRQILGQKVEFLVSFYNNEISEKSEIFDDQFSVERPDGSNFTLKIRSTKLEDSAMYFCASSDLNNQPQHFGDGTRLSIL.

The rearrangement joins TRBV18 to TRBJ1-4; maybe TRBD1 (5 bases). V was pared by 2 bases and J by 3 bases, with 7 bases between. Per germline, CDR1 KGHSH and CDR2 LQKENI. CDR3 size: 14 residues. The CDR3 DNA reads as TGTGCCAGCTCACCAGACAGTTCTAATGAAAAACTGTTTTTT. It is translated as CASSPDSSNEKLFF.

The V gene is TRBV19, the J gene TRBJ2-2, with TRBD1 matching 9 bases. From germline, CDR1 is LNHDA and CDR2 SQIVND (reference sequence). With 6 bases clipped from V and 5 bases from J, the junction kept 7 bases outside the gene matches. CDR3 length equals 15 residues. CDR3 in amino acids: CASSRDRVWTGELFF. In DNA form, the CDR3 reads TGTGCCAGTAGCCGGGACAGGGTTTGGACCGGGGAGCTGTTTTTT.

This chain joins TRBV5-1 and TRBJ2-1; 10 bases line up with TRBD1. CDR1 and CDR2 from the germline V gene are SGHRS and YFSETQ. There are 15 residues in the CDR3. V shed 3 bases and J 9 bases; nucleotides not matched to a gene: 9. The CDR3 sequence is CASSSTGGPLGEQFF. The CDR3 coding sequence is TGCGCCAGCAGCTCGACAGGGGGCCCGTTGGGTGAGCAGTTCTTC.

This rearrangement joins TRBV7-2 to TRBJ1-6; D uncertain. This CDR3 is 16 amino acids long. Between the trimmed V and J ends, which lost 3 bases and 0 bases, there was a span of 9 bases. The V gene's germline CDR1 is SGHTA and CDR2 FQGNSA. CDR3 region: CASSFSGSSYNSPLHF. CDR3 bases: TGTGCCAGCAGCTTCTCCGGGAGCTCCTATAATTCACCCCTCCACTTT.

Remarks on this clone: The identical CDR3 is also encoded by other nucleotide sequences in the sample. The chain uses TRBV29-1 and TRBJ1-5; D is perhaps TRBD1 (6 bases). In germline, CDR1 is SQVTM, CDR2 ANQGSEA. The CDR3 is 13 residues long. V was clipped by 5 bases and J by 2 bases, with 10 bases between them. This CDR3 is CSVLQGGNQPQHF. CDR3 coding DNA: TGCAGCGTTCTACAGGGAGGCAATCAGCCCCAGCATTTT.

The chain has TRBV7-8 and TRBJ2-1; D possibly corresponds to TRBD2 (5 bases). V was trimmed by 2 bases and J by 7 bases, leaving 15 bases between them. The CDR3 totals 15 residues. Germline CDR1 and CDR2: SGHVS and FQNEAQ. CDR3 region: CASSLFGPRLNEQFF. The DNA for the CDR3 is TGTGCCAGCAGCTTATTTGGGCCTCGACTAAATGAGCAGTTCTTC.

The chain couples TRBV6-1 to TRBJ2-1; 8 bases agree with TRBD2. Trimming removed 3 bases from V and 7 bases from J; junction bases left unmatched: 23. The CDR3 extends over 20 amino acids. Germline CDR1 and CDR2: MNHNS and SASEGT. The CDR3 here is CASSDSPPQFPGRARNEQFF. The CDR3 nucleotides read TGTGCCAGCAGTGATTCCCCCCCCCAGTTCCCCGGGAGGGCTCGGAATGAGCAGTTCTTC.

The V and J genes are TRBV18 and TRBJ2-2, with a tentative D call TRBD1 (5 bases). The CDR3 is 15 amino acids. The germline V and J ends were trimmed by 3 bases and 4 bases, with 12 bases remaining between them. The germline V gene has CDR1 KGHSH and CDR2 LQKENI. The CDR3 sequence: CASSPQQDGTGELFF. The DNA of the CDR3 is TGTGCCAGCTCACCCCAACAGGACGGCACCGGGGAGCTGTTTTTT.

This clone appeared a single time. The chain joins TRBV19 to TRBJ1-5, with 7 bases that match TRBD1. V trimming: 7 bases; J trimming: 4 bases; junction bases outside the gene matches: 7. CDR3 length: 14 amino acids. From germline, CDR1 is LNHDA and CDR2 SQIVND (reference sequence). For the CDR3, the DNA is TGTGCCAGTAATCCGGGACAGCTGAATCAGCCCCAGCATTTT. Its translation is CASNPGQLNQPQHF.